This T cell receptor beta chain was sequenced during a study of blood T cell repertoires in COVID-19 (dated by TCRdb to the early 2020s). Notes on the research overall: Collaborator samples came from the United States, Italy and Spain and covered acute and convalescent phases of COVID-19. The material from the prospective study consisted of cDNA or gDNA derived from T cells, B-cell-depleted T cells, or PBMCs. The dataset comprised deeply sampled blood TCRbeta repertoires from subjects exposed to, actively infected with, or recovered from COVID-19. The repertoires were released in a freely available public database meant as a resource for research on the immune response to SARS-CoV-2. The samples were drawn from the first 160 participants of the ongoing ImmuneRACE study and from some 1,300 subjects provided by 6 global collaborators. A de-identified subject ID, COVID-19 status, age in years and sex were almost always included in the sample metadata. Where available, HLA class I and class II types were taken from metadata supplied by the sample provider and were not determined by assay-based typing.

Participants in the prospective study were enrolled through a virtual design, were aged roughly 18 to 100 years, and lived in roughly 25 United States geographic areas. In the prospective study, cohorts were assigned on the basis of participant-reported clinical history obtained from a screening survey and a study questionnaire. ImmuneRACE Cohort 3 recovered participants were defined by two consecutive negative NP/OP PCR tests, healthcare professional clearance, or symptom resolution. In the prospective study, mobile phlebotomists collected whole blood, serum and a nasopharyngeal or oropharyngeal swab from each participant. Participants in the prospective study had the option to provide additional blood draws and questionnaires over an approximately 2-month period. Blood samples from the prospective study were shipped frozen or at room temperature prior to DNA extraction. TCRbeta CDR3 regions were amplified from genomic DNA by means of the immunoSEQ Assay, a bias-controlled multiplex PCR. Turning to the authors' computational methods: The number of nucleated cells in each sample was estimated from the amplification of reference gene primers within the assay. Sequence reads were collapsed and filtered to measure the absolute abundance of every unique TCRbeta CDR3 rearrangement. For each sample, productive Simpson clonality was calculated as the square root of Simpson's diversity index over productive rearrangements. Here the immuneACCESS table is served through TCRdb, limited to in-frame sequences with V and J called. Missing clones are a known gap in these copies; in checked studies unresolved V genes cover under half, and the rest lacks a known reason. V, J and clone size are taken as reported in that table, and D and trimming were inferred from the DNA itself. The sample yields more than 200,000 clones; 85% to 90% were counted once. The ten largest clones represent approximately 3.7% of the sample.

The full study reports these points: Clinical and demographic metadata were provided uncurated, with the amount varying by source and participant.

Reading the germline V gene (reference sequence) gives CDR1 GTSNPN and CDR2 SVGIG. Taken from cysteine to phenylalanine, the CDR3 has 16 residues. The kept DNA is CDR3 alone, 48 bases in frame from the first base. Clipping removes 7 bases from V and 4 bases from J, with 18 as the unmatched junction base count. Concerning this clone: It has no known antigen specificity. No base quality values were provided; no much bigger clone lies one nucleotide off.

This sequence was found in a woman aged 30 to 39 who had recovered from COVID-19. The rearrangement joined TRBV30 to TRBJ1-1, and TRBD1 matches 7 of the central bases. Sequencing used PBMCs or T cells enriched from blood (not recorded which). The CDR3: CASLGSEGAGITEAFF. The nucleotide sequence reads TGTGCCTCCCTTGGTTCTGAGGGGGCTGGGATCACTGAAGCTTTCTTT.